Following are 5 T cell receptor beta chains from one sample sequenced in a study of blood T cell repertoires in COVID-19. Here immunoSEQ multiplex PCR was the method, and the copy in TCRdb shows in-frame clones only, minus some. This sample has approximately 400,000 clones, with around 87% found just once. The sequenced sample consisted of PBMCs or T cells enriched from blood (not recorded which). The receptors originated from a man under 40 who had recovered from COVID-19.

The V and J genes are TRBV6-5 and TRBJ1-6; TRBD1 aligns across 7 bases. The CDR3 is made up of 13 amino acids. With V trimmed by 6 bases and J by 10 bases, 6 bases remained unmatched. From germline, CDR1 is MNHEY and CDR2 SVGAGI. The CDR3: CASRGQEKSPLHF. CDR3 DNA sequence: TGTGCCAGCAGAGGACAGGAGAAATCACCCCTCCACTTT.

Notes on this clone: Within the sample, other DNA sequences also encode this same CDR3. The V call is TRBV10-3, the J call TRBJ1-5; D gene unclear. The CDR3 covers 16 residues. Trimming pared 3 bases from V and 0 bases from J, leaving 12 bases between. Germline V gene data show CDR1 as ENHRY and CDR2 as SYGVKD. CDR3 DNA sequence: TGTGCCATCAGTGATGGAGGCCGATATAGCAATCAGCCCCAGCATTTT. Translation gives CAISDGGRYSNQPQHF.

The sample holds one count of this clone. This chain uses TRBV4-1 with TRBJ1-3, with D maybe TRBD1 (6 bases). The CDR3 is 16 amino acids. CDR1 is MGHRA and CDR2 is YSYEKL in the germline V gene. V lost 3 bases to trimming and J lost 0 bases, with 12 bases between them. In nucleotides, the CDR3 is TGCGCCAGCAGCCAGTCGACAGGCAGCTCTGGAAACACCATATATTTT. Its protein is CASSQSTGSSGNTIYF.

The CDR3 coding sequence is TGTGCCATCGGCGGGGCTGACAATGAGCAGTTCTTC. This translates into CAIGGADNEQFF. The chain has TRBV10-3 and TRBJ2-1; D is perhaps TRBD2 (6 bases). V lost 8 bases and J lost 5, with 10 bases in between. CDR3 length: 12 amino acids. CDR1 is ENHRY and CDR2 is SYGVKD in the germline V gene.

The chain employs TRBV9 and TRBJ2-1; TRBD2 matches 8 bases. The ends lost 2 bases at V and 2 bases at J; junction bases unmatched: 6. CDR1 is SGDLS and CDR2 is YYNGEE in the germline V gene. The CDR3 is made up of 16 amino acids. The CDR3 nucleotides read TGTGCCAGCAGCGTTCTAGCGGGCACCACCTACAATGAGCAGTTCTTC. This translates into CASSVLAGTTYNEQFF.